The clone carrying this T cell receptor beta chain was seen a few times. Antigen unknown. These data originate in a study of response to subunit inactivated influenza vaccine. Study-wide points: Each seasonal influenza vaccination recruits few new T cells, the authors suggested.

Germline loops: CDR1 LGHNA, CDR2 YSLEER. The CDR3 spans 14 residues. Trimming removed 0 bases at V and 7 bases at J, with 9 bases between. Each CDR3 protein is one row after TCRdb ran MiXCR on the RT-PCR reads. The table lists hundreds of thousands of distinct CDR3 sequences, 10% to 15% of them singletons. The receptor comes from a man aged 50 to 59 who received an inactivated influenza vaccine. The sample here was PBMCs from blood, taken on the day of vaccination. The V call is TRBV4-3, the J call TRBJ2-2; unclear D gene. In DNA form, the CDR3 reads TGCGCCAGCAGCCAAGAGGGATTTGGCGGGGAGCTGTTTTTT. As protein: CASSQEGFGGELFF.